The clone carrying this T cell receptor beta chain was found a few times. In the same sample, other DNA sequences code for this CDR3. Assay: immunoSEQ multiplex PCR; the TCRdb copy retains only in-frame clones and omits some. The sample shows 200,000 to 250,000 clones, about 90% of them seen only once. CDR3 length: 16 residues. The trim removed 3 bases at V and 5 bases at J, leaving 7 bases unmatched. Germline V lookup: CDR1 KGHDR, CDR2 SFDVKD. These data come from a study of blood T cell repertoires in COVID-19. The chain links TRBV24-1 to TRBJ2-5; TRBD2 aligns across 11 bases. The source material was peripheral blood. This TCR was sampled from a man aged 60-69 years with acute or convalescent COVID-19. CDR3 sequence (DNA): TGTGCCACCAGTGATGTACTAGCGGGAGAGGGGGAGACCCAGTACTTC. Translating it yields CATSDVLAGEGETQYF.